The 25 T cell receptor beta chains below come from one sample, sequenced in a study of blood T cell repertoires in COVID-19. Assay: immunoSEQ multiplex PCR; the TCRdb copy retains only in-frame clones and omits some. There are some 400,000 clones in the sample; over 65% occur only once, and under 1.2% lies in the top ten. Input material: peripheral blood. The receptors derive from a human donor with acute or convalescent COVID-19. The donor label of this sample is uncertain.

This clone was observed once. The chain has TRBV5-1 and TRBJ2-3; 12 bases agree with TRBD2. Germline V lookup: CDR1 SGHRS, CDR2 YFSETQ. Trimming cost V 4 bases and J 2 bases; bases outside gene matches: 5. The CDR3 is 16 residues long. The CDR3 is CASSMTSGGPTDTQYF. CDR3 DNA: TGCGCCAGCAGCATGACTAGCGGGGGTCCCACAGATACGCAGTATTTT.

J is TRBJ1-4 and V is TRBV6-5, with D maybe TRBD1 (5 bases). The germline gives CDR1 MNHEY, CDR2 SVGAGI. With 4 bases removed from V and 8 bases from J, the gap between germline ends came to 8 bases. CDR3 length: 12 amino acids. CDR3 amino acids: CASSLSGEKLFF. CDR3 nucleotide sequence: TGTGCCAGCAGTTTATCAGGGGAAAAACTGTTTTTT.

The table lists this clone with a few counts. This rearrangement joins TRBV4-2 to TRBJ2-3; 7 bases map to TRBD2. The CDR3 sequence is 16 residues long. The germline V gene encodes CDR1 LGHNA and CDR2 YNFKEQ. V lost 1 base and J lost 6; bases outside the gene matches: 10. The CDR3 protein is CASSQGFALGGDTQYF. The CDR3 nucleotides are TGTGCCAGCAGCCAAGGGTTCGCTTTGGGGGGGGATACGCAGTATTTT.

This clone was seen just once. The chain joins TRBV11-2 to TRBJ2-1; TRBD2 matches 8 bases. The trim removed 5 bases at V and 6 bases at J, leaving 6 bases unmatched. CDR3 length equals 14 residues. The germline V gene has CDR1 SGHAT and CDR2 FQNNGV. CDR3 protein: CASSPGGAANEQFF. In DNA form, the CDR3 reads TGTGCCAGCAGCCCCGGGGGGGCGGCCAATGAGCAGTTCTTC.

About this clone: Other DNA variants within this sample encode the same CDR3. The chain joins TRBV9 to TRBJ2-1; D gene uncertain. The V gene's germline CDR1 is SGDLS and CDR2 YYNGEE. Trimming removed 0 bases at V and 7 bases at J, with 5 bases between. CDR3 length: 12 residues. The DNA of the CDR3 is TGTGCCAGCAGCGTAGCATTTAATGAGCAGTTCTTC. It codes for CASSVAFNEQFF.

The rearrangement uses TRBV6-6 and TRBJ1-6; TRBD1 agrees at 8 bases. The ends lost 0 bases at V and 9 bases at J; junction bases unmatched: 4. Germline lookup yields CDR1 MNHNY and CDR2 SVGAGI (reference sequence). This CDR3 comprises 15 residues. CDR3 nucleotides: TGTGCCAGCAGTTACTCGAAACAGGGGGGTTCACCCCTCCACTTT. Its protein is CASSYSKQGGSPLHF.

The V call is TRBV3-1 (or the pseudogene TRBV3-2), the J call TRBJ1-2, with 8 bases identical to TRBD1. The CDR3 sequence is 16 residues long. After removal of 4 bases from V and 7 bases from J, the junction contained 14 bases not matched to a gene. The germline V gene has CDR1 LGHDT and CDR2 YNNKEL (reference sequence). CDR3 protein: CASSPRVTGGIFGYTF. CDR3 DNA sequence: TGTGCCAGCAGCCCCCGCGTCACAGGGGGTATTTTTGGCTACACCTTC.

In regard to this clone: Other DNA sequences within the sample encode an identical CDR3. The genes are TRBV18 and TRBJ1-4, with TRBD1 as a possible D gene (5 bases). CDR3 length equals 12 residues. Germline-derived CDR1 and CDR2 are KGHSH and LQKENI. Trimming removed 4 bases from V and 5 bases from J, with 5 bases in between. CDR3 DNA: TGTGCCAGCTCACGGGGCAATGAAAAACTGTTTTTT. Protein product: CASSRGNEKLFF. Full variable domain (missing parts from reference TRBV18 and TRBJ1-4): NAGVMQNPRHLVRRRGQEARLRCSPMKGHSHVYWYRQLPEEGLKFMVYLQKENIIDESGMPKERFSAEFPKEGPSILRIQQVVRGDSAAYFCASSRGNEKLFFGSGTQLSVL.

The chain uses TRBV7-8 and TRBJ2-2; 9 bases map to TRBD2. CDR3 length: 16 amino acids. V was pared by 5 bases and J by 8 bases, with 12 bases of the junction left unmatched. Per germline, CDR1 SGHVS and CDR2 FQNEAQ. CDR3 bases: TGTGCCAGCAGCACAGGGCTAGCGGGAATGATTGGGGAGCTGTTTTTT. Translation: CASSTGLAGMIGELFF.

CDR3 amino acids: CASRTGGKNTEAFF. CDR3 bases: TGTGCCAGCCGGACAGGGGGGAAGAACACTGAAGCTTTCTTT. V and J are TRBV6-5 and TRBJ1-1; 10 bases map to TRBD1. The CDR3 is 14 amino acids. V lost 8 bases and J lost 1; bases outside the gene matches: 4. The germline CDR1 and CDR2 sequences are MNHEY and SVGAGI.

J is TRBJ1-1 and V is TRBV28, with TRBD1 as a possible D gene (6 bases). Germline lookup yields CDR1 MDHEN and CDR2 SYDVKM. CDR3 length equals 13 residues. Trimming pared 5 bases from V and 11 bases from J, leaving 18 bases between. CDR3 coding DNA: TGTGCCAGCAGTATGGCACAGGGCGAAAAGGCTTTCTTT. Protein: CASSMAQGEKAFF.

This clone appeared once. The chain couples TRBV3-1 (or the pseudogene TRBV3-2) to TRBJ2-1, with TRBD1 matching 9 bases. Germline V gene data show CDR1 as LGHDT and CDR2 as YNNKEL (reference sequence). Unmatched junction bases numbered 9, after V lost 5 bases and J lost 7 bases. The CDR3 has 15 amino acids. CDR3 in DNA: TGTGCCAGCAGCTACTGGGCCGGGACAGGGAATGAGCAGTTCTTC. This codes for CASSYWAGTGNEQFF.

The rearrangement uses TRBV11-2 and TRBJ2-7; 9 bases align to TRBD2. The CDR3 length is 12 residues. CDR1 and CDR2 (germline): SGHAT, FQNNGV. Trimming cost V 0 bases and J 10 bases; bases outside gene matches: 1. The CDR3 is CASSLERGGQYF. CDR3 DNA: TGTGCCAGCAGCTTAGAGCGGGGGGGACAGTACTTC. Complete variable domain (other parts from reference TRBV11-2 and TRBJ2-7): EAGVAQSPRYKIIEKRQSVAFWCNPISGHATLYWYQQILGQGPKLLIQFQNNGVVDDSQLPKDRFSAERLKGVDSTLKIQPAKLEDSAVYLCASSLERGGQYFGPGTRLTVT.

This clone was recorded a few times. The chain links TRBV10-3 to TRBJ1-6, with 8 positions matching TRBD1. The CDR3 sequence is 15 residues long. Trimming took 5 bases from V and 11 from J; bases not matched to a gene: 11. Germline V gene sequence: CDR1 ENHRY, CDR2 SYGVKD. The CDR3 is CAISSRGRSGTPLHF. The CDR3 coding sequence is TGTGCCATCAGTAGCAGGGGGCGTTCAGGAACACCCCTCCACTTT.

The J gene is TRBJ2-1, the V gene TRBV5-4, with D possibly TRBD2 on 6 matching bases. CDR3 length: 14 residues. Trimming left V 4 bases short and J 4 bases short, with 12 bases between. Germline V lookup: CDR1 SGHNT, CDR2 YYREEE (reference sequence). The CDR3 bases are TGTGCCAGCAGCCCGGGACTGGAATACAATGAGCAGTTCTTC. This translates into CASSPGLEYNEQFF.

The CDR3 loop is CASSQPQRRGALVDEQFF. CDR3 nucleotide sequence: TGTGCCAGCAGTCAACCCCAGAGGCGGGGGGCTTTGGTCGATGAGCAGTTCTTC. The rearrangement joins TRBV14 to TRBJ2-1; TRBD2 agrees at 8 bases. This CDR3 region has 18 residues. J was trimmed by 8 bases and V by 6 bases; bases with no gene match: 21. CDR1 is SGHDN and CDR2 is FVKESK in the germline V gene.

The CDR3 protein is CASSFSSGGLAYEQYF. CDR3 bases: TGTGCCAGCAGTTTTTCTAGCGGGGGCTTGGCTTACGAGCAGTACTTC. V and J are TRBV3-1 (or the pseudogene TRBV3-2) and TRBJ2-7; 10 bases line up with TRBD2. Germline trimming cut 6 bases from V and 4 bases from J; bases unmatched to any gene: 12. The CDR3 consists of 16 residues. CDR1 and CDR2 from the germline V gene are LGHDT and YNNKEL (reference sequence).

As DNA, the CDR3 is TGTGCCAGCAGGCCCTATAGCGGGAGCAGTGGTTCCTACAATGAGCAGTTCTTC. This sequence encodes CASRPYSGSSGSYNEQFF. The chain joins TRBV11-2 to TRBJ2-1, with TRBD2 matching 9 bases. V shed 6 bases, J shed 1 base, and the junction held 13 bases outside the gene matches. The CDR3 is made up of 18 amino acids. The V gene's germline CDR1 is SGHAT and CDR2 FQNNGV.

In this sample, this clone turned up a few times. This sequence joins TRBV20-1 and TRBJ2-1; a possible D gene is TRBD2 (6 bases). Deletions cut 2 bases from V and 9 bases from J, with 8 bases between. The CDR3 consists of 11 residues. Germline CDR1 and CDR2: DFQATT and SNEGSKA (reference sequence). CDR3 DNA: TGCAGTGCTAGATCGGGGGTTGAGCAGTTCTTC. It is translated as CSARSGVEQFF.

V is TRBV28 and J is TRBJ2-1; the match to TRBD2 covers 9 bases. The CDR3 contains 14 residues. CDR1 is MDHEN and CDR2 is SYDVKM in the germline V gene. The CDR3 spells CVRVRLADYNEQFF. CDR3 bases: TGTGTTCGAGTGAGACTAGCGGACTACAATGAGCAGTTCTTC. The whole variable domain, remainder taken from reference TRBV28 and TRBJ2-1, is DVKVTQSSRYLVKRTGEKVFLECVQDMDHENMFWYRQDPGLGLRLIYFSYDVKMKEKGDIPEGYSVSREKKERFSLILESASTNQTSMYLCVRVRLADYNEQFFGPGTRLTVL.

J is TRBJ1-5 and V is TRBV30; 8 bases are a match to TRBD1. From germline, CDR1 is GTSNPN and CDR2 SVGIG (reference sequence). This CDR3 has 15 residues. After removal of 3 bases from V and 4 bases from J, the junction contained 8 bases not matched to a gene. Written as DNA, the CDR3 is TGTGCCTGGAGCGGATGGGGGACAGGTAATCAGCCCCAGCATTTT. This encodes CAWSGWGTGNQPQHF.

This sequence joins TRBV9 and TRBJ2-1; TRBD1 matches 11 bases. The CDR3 sequence is 15 residues long. Looked up from germline, CDR1 is SGDLS and CDR2 is YYNGEE. Trimming removed 0 bases from V and 8 bases from J; junction bases left unmatched: 4. CDR3 DNA: TGTGCCAGCAGCGTAGACGGGACAGGGGGAGATGAGCAGTTCTTC. Translation gives CASSVDGTGGDEQFF.

This chain links TRBV9 with TRBJ2-7, with D possibly TRBD2 on 6 matching bases. The germline V gene has CDR1 SGDLS and CDR2 YYNGEE. Trimming left V 0 bases short and J 9 bases short, with 13 bases between. This CDR3 is 13 amino acids long. CDR3 bases: TGTGCCAGCAGCGTAGCTGAGGGAGCGGGGCAGTACTTC. It is translated as CASSVAEGAGQYF.

The chain employs TRBV29-1 and TRBJ2-1; 7 bases agree with TRBD1. The length of the CDR3 is 13 residues. Germline CDR1 reads SQVTM; CDR2 reads ANQGSEA. V was pared by 5 bases and J by 7 bases, with 8 bases of the junction left unmatched. The CDR3 DNA sequence: TGCAGCGTTTTGACAGGGCCGGAAAATGAGCAGTTCTTC. This encodes CSVLTGPENEQFF.

The chain couples TRBV15 to TRBJ1-6; 7 nucleotides agree with TRBD1. This CDR3 contains 13 residues. J was trimmed by 6 bases and V by 7 bases; bases with no gene match: 3. Germline V lookup: CDR1 LNHNV, CDR2 YYDKDF (reference sequence). CDR3 loop: CATKQGSNSPLHF. The CDR3 DNA follows: TGTGCCACCAAACAGGGGAGTAATTCACCCCTCCACTTT.